These 26 T cell receptor beta chains share one sample of origin, sequenced in a study of blood T cell repertoires in COVID-19. This table comes from immunoSEQ multiplex PCR, and its TCRdb copy is limited to in-frame clones, with some not included. The sample contains roughly 250,000 clones, around 88% of which appear only once. Sequencing used peripheral blood. The receptor set was obtained from a man aged 25 to 40 with acute or convalescent COVID-19.

The gene calls are TRBV5-5 and TRBJ1-4, with D unclear. There are 13 residues in the CDR3. Trimming cost V 2 bases and J 4 bases, with 6 bases left between them. Germline lookup yields CDR1 SGHKS and CDR2 YYEKEE (reference sequence). The CDR3 region is CASSFQLNEKLFF. The DNA for the CDR3 is TGTGCCAGCAGCTTCCAACTTAATGAAAAACTGTTTTTT.

This chain links TRBV7-3 with TRBJ2-4, with 8 bases that match TRBD2. This CDR3 spans 14 amino acids. V shed 5 bases and J 7 bases; nucleotides not matched to a gene: 7. CDR1 and CDR2 from the germline V gene are SGHTA and FQGTGA. The DNA for the CDR3 is TGTGCCAGCAGCCAGGGGACTAGTAACAACATTCAGTACTTC. This codes for CASSQGTSNNIQYF.

V gene TRBV29-1 combines with J gene TRBJ1-1, with a possible D match to TRBD1 (5 bases). The germline CDR1 and CDR2 sequences are SQVTM and ANQGSEA. Deletions cut 6 bases from V and 4 bases from J, with 27 bases between. The CDR3 consists of 17 residues. CDR3: CSVPVGRGNIKGTEAFF. The CDR3 nucleotides are TGCAGCGTCCCTGTCGGGCGGGGCAACATTAAGGGCACTGAAGCTTTCTTT.

The genes are TRBV9 and TRBJ2-3, with D unresolved. Trimming took off 0 bases at V and 1 base at J, with 6 bases between the two ends. The CDR3 sequence is 14 residues long. In germline, CDR1 is SGDLS, CDR2 YYNGEE. Here the CDR3 reads CASSVGEGTDTQYF. The CDR3 DNA is TGTGCCAGCAGCGTAGGAGAGGGCACAGATACGCAGTATTTT.

V is TRBV4-1 and J is TRBJ2-5; 7 bases are a match to TRBD1. The CDR3 is 16 residues long. In germline, CDR1 is MGHRA, CDR2 YSYEKL. J lost 1 base, V lost 4 bases, and 9 bases had no gene match. CDR3: CASSRVVGGGQETQYF. DNA for the CDR3: TGCGCCAGCAGCCGAGTAGTAGGGGGCGGCCAAGAGACCCAGTACTTC.

The V and J genes are TRBV7-9 and TRBJ2-3, with TRBD2 matching over 9 bases. The trim removed 4 bases at V and 0 bases at J, leaving 8 bases unmatched. The CDR3 is 17 amino acids. In germline, CDR1 is SEHNR, CDR2 FQNEAQ (reference sequence). CDR3 nucleotide sequence: TGTGCCAGCAGCTATTCAACGGCGGGAGGGAGCACAGATACGCAGTATTTT. Amino acid sequence: CASSYSTAGGSTDTQYF. Looking up the rest from reference TRBV7-9 and TRBJ2-3 gives the full variable domain: DTGVSQNPRHKITKRGQNVTFRCDPISEHNRLYWYRQTLGQGPEFLTYFQNEAQLEKSRLLSDRFSAERPKGSFSTLEIQRTEQGDSAMYLCASSYSTAGGSTDTQYFGPGTRLTVL.

The chain combines TRBV5-8 with TRBJ1-6; the D is unclear. Germline CDR1 and CDR2: SGHTS and YDEGEE. This CDR3 has 14 residues. V was trimmed by 1 base and J by 5 bases, leaving 7 bases between them. The DNA of the CDR3 is TGTGCCAGCAGCTTGAGGCAGGATAATTCACCCCTCCACTTT. Amino acids: CASSLRQDNSPLHF.

On this clone itself: Because the CDR3's place on the DNA is in doubt, the DNA is left out and the CDR3 is given as listed by TCRdb. The CDR3 spells CAWSFLAVNQPQHF. The gene calls are TRBV30 and TRBJ1-5; TRBD1, the D gene given by the table, was not confirmed from the DNA. Looked up from germline, CDR1 is GTSNPN and CDR2 is SVGIG (reference sequence). Termini included, the CDR3 measures 14 amino acids.

The V call is TRBV5-1, the J call TRBJ1-4, with TRBD1 matching over 8 bases. CDR1 and CDR2 (germline): SGHRS, YFSETQ. The CDR3 sequence is 16 residues long. The junction had 6 bases not matched to a gene; V was cut back by 5 bases and J by 0 bases. CDR3 DNA: TGCGCCAGCAGAACAGGGGGTTTCGCAACTAATGAAAAACTGTTTTTT. Translating gives CASRTGGFATNEKLFF.

V usage is TRBV24-1 and J usage is TRBJ2-1; a possible D gene is TRBD1 (7 bases). Germline V lookup: CDR1 KGHDR, CDR2 SFDVKD. Trimming removed 7 bases at V and 4 bases at J, with 13 bases between. This CDR3 is 14 amino acids long. The CDR3 loop is CATSPSGGYNEQFF. CDR3 nucleotide sequence: TGTGCCACCAGCCCCTCAGGGGGGTACAATGAGCAGTTCTTC.

This chain joins TRBV6-6 and TRBJ2-7; D unclear. The germline gives CDR1 MNHNY, CDR2 SVGAGI (reference sequence). The V gene lost 7 bases and the J gene lost 5 bases, with 24 bases spanning the gap. CDR3 size: 16 residues. The CDR3 DNA reads as TGTGCCAGCACCAAACTCTACACTCGGTTCAGCGACGAGCAGTACTTC. Translation: CASTKLYTRFSDEQYF.

The chain links TRBV5-4 to TRBJ1-1; perhaps TRBD1 as D (5 bases). The CDR3 contains 14 residues. Trimming stripped 0 bases from V and 1 base from J, with 7 bases between. The germline CDR1 and CDR2 sequences are SGHNT and YYREEE (reference sequence). In DNA, the CDR3 is TGTGCCAGCAGCTTGGACCAGGGGAACACTGAAGCTTTCTTT. Translation: CASSLDQGNTEAFF.

This clone was counted once. The chain has TRBV4-2 and TRBJ1-6; a possible D gene is TRBD1 (6 bases). The CDR3 contains 15 residues. Deletions cut 1 base from V and 4 bases from J, with 8 bases between. Per the germline V gene, CDR1 is LGHNA and CDR2 is YNFKEQ. DNA of the CDR3: TGTGCCAGCAGCCAAGGACAGGCATATAATTCACCCCTCCACTTT. Translated: CASSQGQAYNSPLHF.

V gene TRBV27 combines with J gene TRBJ1-2, with 9 bases aligning to TRBD1. CDR3 length: 13 residues. Trimming at V came to 7 bases and at J to 5 bases, leaving 5 bases not matched to a gene. The germline CDR1 and CDR2 sequences are MNHEY and SMNVEV (reference sequence). CDR3 nucleotides: TGTGCCAGCACGACGGACAGGGGTTATGGCTACACCTTC. As protein: CASTTDRGYGYTF.

The chain is built from TRBV3-1 (or the pseudogene TRBV3-2) and TRBJ1-3; D gene ambiguous. Germline V CDR1 and CDR2: LGHDT, YNNKEL (reference sequence). V lost 3 bases and J lost 3, with 15 bases in between. This CDR3 has 16 amino acids. The CDR3 DNA follows: TGTGCCAGCAGCCAGAGGGCCTACGTGTTTGGAAACACCATATATTTT. It is translated as CASSQRAYVFGNTIYF.

This clone has more than one count but fewer than ten. The chain is built from TRBV6-5 and TRBJ1-6, with a weak D call TRBD1 (6 bases). Trimming removed 6 bases from V and 8 bases from J, with 14 bases in between. CDR1 and CDR2 from the germline V gene are MNHEY and SVGAGI. CDR3 length: 14 residues. Written as DNA, the CDR3 is TGTGCCAGCAGGATAGACAGGACCTATTCACCCCTCCACTTT. This codes for CASRIDRTYSPLHF.

This rearrangement joins TRBV5-1 to TRBJ2-3; D call uncertain. Trimming shortened V by 4 bases and J by 6 bases, and 9 bases separated the two germline ends. CDR3 size: 12 residues. CDR1 SGHRS and CDR2 YFSETQ come from the germline V gene. The DNA for the CDR3 is TGCGCCAGCAGCGCCTTGGGCGATACGCAGTATTTT. Its translation is CASSALGDTQYF.

This sequence joins TRBV28 and TRBJ2-7, with D hard to call. The CDR3 has 10 residues. V was shortened by 8 bases and J by 4 bases, with 6 bases between the two germline ends. Germline values: CDR1 MDHEN, CDR2 SYDVKM. The CDR3 is CASGSYEQYF. The DNA for the CDR3 is TGTGCCAGCGGTAGTTACGAGCAGTACTTC.

CDR3 loop: CASSPKRQHSNYGYTF. In DNA, the CDR3 is TGTGCCAGCAGCCCGAAGAGGCAGCATTCTAACTATGGCTACACCTTC. The chain recombines TRBV7-9 with TRBJ1-2; D not certain. Germline loops: CDR1 SEHNR, CDR2 FQNEAQ (reference sequence). Trimming removed 5 bases at V and 0 bases at J, with 16 bases between. CDR3 length: 16 residues.

The rearrangement links TRBV11-1 to TRBJ2-1; TRBD1 matches 9 bases. Germline V gives CDR1 SGHAT, CDR2 FQDESV (reference sequence). J lost 8 bases, V lost 2 bases, and 7 bases had no gene match. This CDR3 spans 15 amino acids. The CDR3 DNA reads TGTGCCAGCAGCTTAAGGGACAGGGTGTCCGATGAGCAGTTCTTC. Protein: CASSLRDRVSDEQFF.

The chain combines TRBV10-2 with TRBJ2-2; 7 bases are shared with TRBD2. In germline, CDR1 is WSHSY, CDR2 SAAADI. CDR3 length: 13 amino acids. Trimming cost V 10 bases and J 1 base; bases outside gene matches: 3. The CDR3 region has the DNA TGCGCCACTGGGGGGGGGAACACCGGGGAGCTGTTTTTT. Amino acid sequence: CATGGGNTGELFF.

The chain has TRBV5-1 and TRBJ1-1; D is unresolved. CDR1 SGHRS and CDR2 YFSETQ come from the germline V gene. CDR3 length: 13 amino acids. Trimming removed 1 base from V and 3 bases from J, with 7 bases in between. The CDR3 sequence is CASSLHGDTEAFF. The CDR3 DNA sequence: TGCGCCAGCAGCTTGCACGGGGACACTGAAGCTTTCTTT.

The CDR3 here is CASSPSTNTGELFF. The CDR3, as DNA: TGTGCCAGCAGCCCCTCTACCAACACCGGGGAGCTGTTTTTT. This sequence joins TRBV7-9 and TRBJ2-2, with no clear D. The germline V gene encodes CDR1 SEHNR and CDR2 FQNEAQ (reference sequence). The CDR3 extends over 14 amino acids. V lost 5 bases and J 2 bases, leaving 9 bases between the germline ends. The full variable domain, with the rest looked up from reference TRBV7-9 and TRBJ2-2, is DTGVSQNPRHKITKRGQNVTFRCDPISEHNRLYWYRQTLGQGPEFLTYFQNEAQLEKSRLLSDRFSAERPKGSFSTLEIQRTEQGDSAMYLCASSPSTNTGELFFGEGSRLTVL.

V is TRBV13 and J is TRBJ2-6, with TRBD2 as a possible D gene (5 bases). The CDR3 is made up of 15 amino acids. Germline loops: CDR1 PRHDT, CDR2 FYEKMQ (reference sequence). V dropped 5 bases and J dropped 2 bases, with 10 bases sitting between them. The CDR3 region has the DNA TGTGCCAGCAGCCAGCGGAAAGCTGGGGCCAACGTCCTGACTTTC. Its protein is CASSQRKAGANVLTF.

This clone was seen once. The rearrangement joins TRBV28 to TRBJ2-7; 9 positions match TRBD2. V shed 5 bases, J shed 6 bases, and the junction held 14 bases outside the gene matches. Per germline, CDR1 MDHEN and CDR2 SYDVKM. The CDR3 sequence is 16 residues long. This CDR3 is CASSPISGRGGLEQYF. CDR3 DNA: TGTGCCAGCAGTCCCATTTCGGGGCGGGGGGGCCTCGAGCAGTACTTC. The whole variable domain, filled in from reference TRBV28 and TRBJ2-7, reads DVKVTQSSRYLVKRTGEKVFLECVQDMDHENMFWYRQDPGLGLRLIYFSYDVKMKEKGDIPEGYSVSREKKERFSLILESASTNQTSMYLCASSPISGRGGLEQYFGPGTRLTVT.

This chain uses TRBV7-9 with TRBJ2-5, with D tentatively TRBD1 (5 bases). The CDR3 is 14 residues long. Trimming removed 1 base at V and 4 bases at J, with 10 bases between. From germline, CDR1 is SEHNR and CDR2 FQNEAQ (reference sequence). CDR3 sequence: CASSLGLGAETQYF. In DNA form, the CDR3 reads TGTGCCAGCAGCTTAGGCCTAGGGGCAGAGACCCAGTACTTC. The full variable domain, completed using reference TRBV7-9 and TRBJ2-5, is DTGVSQNPRHKITKRGQNVTFRCDPISEHNRLYWYRQTLGQGPEFLTYFQNEAQLEKSRLLSDRFSAERPKGSFSTLEIQRTEQGDSAMYLCASSLGLGAETQYFGPGTRLLVL.